This T cell receptor beta chain is drawn from a study of blood T cell repertoires in COVID-19. As for the study in general: Acute-phase and convalescent COVID-19 samples originated in the United States, Italy and Spain. Nucleic acid was either cDNA or gDNA, and it came from T cells, B-cell-depleted T cells, or PBMCs.

The CDR3 consists of 16 residues. Looked up from germline, CDR1 is LNHDA and CDR2 is SQIVND (reference sequence). Germline trimming cut 3 bases from V and 2 bases from J; bases unmatched to any gene: 4. In the original analysis: The authors estimated nucleated cell counts from reference gene primer amplification. The assay was immunoSEQ multiplex PCR, and TCRdb's table has in-frame clones only and misses some. V and J calls and clone size follow that table, whereas D and trimming were derived from the DNA. This sample has roughly 62,000 clones, with approximately 79% found just once. Sequenced input: peripheral blood. J is TRBJ1-4 and V is TRBV19, with 9 positions matching TRBD1. The clonotype originates from an elderly woman with active or convalescent COVID-19. The CDR3 region has the DNA TGTGCCAGTAGTATGCGGACAGGGGAGACTAATGAAAAACTGTTTTTT. Residues: CASSMRTGETNEKLFF.